The next 26 T cell receptor beta chains were all read from a single sample in a study of T-cell memory formation after mild COVID-19. TCRdb re-analysed the 5' RACE reads in MiXCR, keeping a single row per CDR3 protein. Of approximately 300,000 distinct CDR3 sequences listed, approximately 7.6% are singletons. Specimen: PBMCs or a T cell subset sorted from them (not recorded which). The source is a man in his late teens or twenties who had mild COVID-19 (a few samples of this study predate the infection). Cell type and time point are not known.

This clonotype was detected only a few times. The chain uses TRBV15 and TRBJ2-7; 8 positions match TRBD1. The CDR3 covers 15 residues. Looked up from germline, CDR1 is LNHNV and CDR2 is YYDKDF (reference sequence). The ends lost 0 bases at V and 2 bases at J; junction bases unmatched: 3. The CDR3 here is CATSRERQGPYEQYF. The CDR3, as DNA: TGTGCCACCAGCAGAGAGAGACAGGGGCCCTACGAGCAGTACTTC.

V gene TRBV10-3 combines with J gene TRBJ2-3, with 7 bases lining up with TRBD2. CDR1 and CDR2 from the germline V gene are ENHRY and SYGVKD. V shed 5 bases and J 1 base; nucleotides not matched to a gene: 6. The CDR3 is 15 amino acids. The CDR3 here is CAISYRGEGTDTQYF. The CDR3 nucleotides read TGTGCCATCAGTTACCGGGGGGAGGGCACAGATACGCAGTATTTT.

This clonotype was seen many times. The rearrangement uses TRBV27 and TRBJ2-1; D possibly corresponds to TRBD2 (5 bases). CDR1 is MNHEY and CDR2 is SMNVEV in the germline V gene (reference sequence). The CDR3 totals 12 residues. Trimming shortened V by 6 bases and J by 5 bases, and 8 bases separated the two germline ends. This CDR3 reads CASSGLDNEQFF. CDR3 bases: TGTGCCAGCAGCGGACTCGACAATGAGCAGTTCTTC.

This clonotype was seen more than once but under ten times. V usage is TRBV9 and J usage is TRBJ1-1; possibly TRBD1 for D (5 bases). CDR3 length: 14 amino acids. Germline CDR1 is SGDLS and CDR2 is YYNGEE. Trimming pared 4 bases from V and 5 bases from J, leaving 15 bases between. The CDR3 loop is CASSSGRRNTEAFF. CDR3 DNA: TGTGCCAGCAGCTCAGGGAGGAGGAATACTGAAGCTTTCTTT.

This clonotype was observed a few times. The rearrangement links TRBV5-1 to TRBJ1-4; 10 bases line up with TRBD1. The germline gives CDR1 SGHRS, CDR2 YFSETQ. The CDR3 is 15 amino acids. V dropped 8 bases and J dropped 3; count of bases not matched to a gene: 7. The CDR3 sequence is CASSGQGSANEKLFF. CDR3 sequence (DNA): TGCGCCAGTTCGGGACAGGGGTCAGCTAATGAAAAACTGTTTTTT.

This clonotype was picked up a small number of times. The CDR3 DNA reads TGCGCCAGCAGCCAAGAGGTGGACAGCCTTAATGAAAAACTGTTTTTT. Translated, it gives CASSQEVDSLNEKLFF. The V and J genes are TRBV4-3 and TRBJ1-4; tentatively, D is TRBD1 (6 bases). The CDR3 totals 16 residues. Germline assignment: CDR1 LGHNA and CDR2 YSLEER. Between the trimmed V and J ends, which lost 0 bases and 4 bases, there was a span of 12 bases.

The sample holds a few counts of this clonotype. This chain connects TRBV6-2 or TRBV6-3 to TRBJ1-1, with D perhaps matching TRBD1 (5 bases). This CDR3 comprises 21 residues. Trimming pared 0 bases from V and 2 bases from J, leaving 28 bases between. Germline V gives CDR1 MNHEY, CDR2 SVGEGT. For the CDR3, the DNA is TGTGCCAGCAGTTACTCGATTAGCAGGGACCTTCGGCAATCACTTAACACTGAAGCTTTCTTT. It codes for CASSYSISRDLRQSLNTEAFF.

This clonotype has only a few counts. V and J are TRBV29-1 and TRBJ1-2; TRBD1 might be the D (5 bases). Germline V gene data show CDR1 as SQVTM and CDR2 as ANQGSEA. V was pared by 4 bases and J by 4 bases, with 13 bases between. The CDR3 contains 13 residues. CDR3: CSVGMTQGYGYTF. The CDR3 region has the DNA TGCAGCGTTGGAATGACCCAGGGCTATGGCTACACCTTC.

This clonotype was observed a few times. The gene calls are TRBV6-5 and TRBJ1-5; maybe TRBD1 (5 bases). The CDR3 length is 15 residues. V lost 5 bases to trimming and J lost 1 base, with 12 bases between them. Germline CDR1 is MNHEY and CDR2 is SVGAGI. The CDR3 region is CASSPGGGSNQPQHF. The CDR3 region has the DNA TGTGCCAGCAGTCCCGGGGGGGGAAGCAATCAGCCCCAGCATTTT.

This clonotype was seen a handful of times. This chain links TRBV6-5 with TRBJ1-2, with D perhaps matching TRBD1 (5 bases). The CDR3 covers 14 residues. CDR1 and CDR2 from the germline V gene are MNHEY and SVGAGI. Trimming took off 6 bases at V and 2 bases at J, with 13 bases between the two ends. CDR3 DNA: TGTGCCAGCAGCATCCTAAAGGGGAACTATGGCTACACCTTC. This encodes CASSILKGNYGYTF.

This clonotype was counted a few times. This sequence joins TRBV7-9 and TRBJ1-1; D is uncertain. CDR1 and CDR2 from the germline V gene are SEHNR and FQNEAQ (reference sequence). The CDR3 has 13 residues. V was pared by 5 bases and J by 2 bases, with 9 bases between. Written as DNA, the CDR3 is TGTGCCAGCAGCCGTGAGGCTAACACTGAAGCTTTCTTT. This sequence encodes CASSREANTEAFF.

This clonotype was observed many times. V is TRBV2 and J is TRBJ1-1, with D possibly TRBD1 on 5 matching bases. V gave up 11 bases and J gave up 6 bases, with 16 bases separating them. The CDR3 runs 12 residues. Germline values: CDR1 SNHLY, CDR2 FYNNEI. CDR3 sequence reads: CASSREIAEAFF. CDR3 DNA: TGTGCCTCCAGCAGGGAGATCGCTGAAGCTTTCTTT.

The chain links TRBV5-6 to TRBJ1-6, with D unclear. The V end lost 0 bases, the J end lost 6 bases, and 7 bases lay between the germline ends. This CDR3 is 14 amino acids long. Germline V CDR1 and CDR2: SGHDT, YYEEEE. The CDR3 sequence is CASSLVGSNSPLHF. In DNA form, the CDR3 reads TGTGCCAGCAGCTTGGTTGGGAGTAATTCACCCCTCCACTTT.

This chain connects TRBV3-1 to TRBJ1-1, with TRBD1 identical over 7 bases. This CDR3 is 14 amino acids long. The V and J ends lost 6 bases and 1 base, in that order; junction bases with no gene match: 5. Germline CDR1 LGHDT, CDR2 YNNKEL (reference sequence). The CDR3: CASRPGTANTEAFF. The CDR3 DNA is TGTGCCAGCAGGCCTGGGACAGCGAACACTGAAGCTTTCTTT. Combining the CDR3 with reference TRBV3-1 and TRBJ1-1 gives the whole variable domain DTAVSQTPKYLVTQMGNDKSIKCEQNLGHDTMYWYKQDSKKFLKIMFSYNNKELIINETVPNRFSPKSPDKAHLNLHINSLELGDSAVYFCASRPGTANTEAFFGQGTRLTVV.

The chain couples TRBV20-1 to TRBJ2-6, with D unresolved. The V end lost 2 bases, the J end lost 3 bases, and 11 bases lay between the germline ends. The CDR3 consists of 15 residues. The germline gives CDR1 DFQATT, CDR2 SNEGSKA (reference sequence). The CDR3 is CSARRALGGANVLTF. The CDR3 region has the DNA TGCAGTGCTAGAAGGGCCCTCGGTGGGGCCAACGTCCTGACTTTC.

The V call is TRBV5-6, the J call TRBJ1-2; D ambiguous. V shed 4 bases and J shed 4 bases, with 11 bases lying between them. CDR3 length equals 13 residues. Germline V lookup: CDR1 SGHDT, CDR2 YYEEEE. CDR3 DNA sequence: TGTGCCAGCAGCCCTTCTGGACTCTATGGCTACACCTTC. Its translation is CASSPSGLYGYTF.

The J gene is TRBJ1-2, the V gene TRBV12-3 or TRBV12-4; D remains ambiguous. This CDR3 has 14 residues. With 5 bases removed from V and 8 bases from J, the gap between germline ends came to 18 bases. CDR3 sequence: CASSPGRRGRGYTF. The CDR3 bases are TGTGCCAGCAGTCCCGGCCGACGCGGACGAGGCTACACCTTC.

This clonotype was detected many times. This chain uses TRBV5-1 with TRBJ2-1, with D possibly TRBD2 on 5 matching bases. Germline values: CDR1 SGHRS, CDR2 YFSETQ. The CDR3 runs 17 residues. Trimming took 0 bases from V and 4 from J, leaving 17 bases between them. The CDR3 spells CASSLAVWVASYNEQFF. The CDR3 coding sequence is TGCGCCAGCAGCTTGGCCGTATGGGTAGCGAGTTACAATGAGCAGTTCTTC.

This clonotype came up many times. The rearrangement joins TRBV28 to TRBJ1-2, with D possibly matching TRBD1 (5 bases). CDR1 is MDHEN, CDR2 SYDVKM, per germline. The germline V and J ends were trimmed by 6 bases and 8 bases, with 10 bases remaining between them. The CDR3 consists of 11 residues. CDR3 in amino acids: CASSPRGGYTF. DNA for the CDR3: TGTGCCAGCAGCCCCCGGGGGGGCTACACCTTC.

This clonotype was detected a few times. The chain joins TRBV27 to TRBJ1-2; D perhaps matches TRBD1 (6 bases). V lost 1 base and J 5 bases, leaving 14 bases between the germline ends. CDR1 MNHEY and CDR2 SMNVEV come from the germline V gene (reference sequence). The CDR3 has 15 amino acids. CDR3 region: CASSLFGVGAYGYTF. CDR3 coding DNA: TGTGCCAGCAGTTTATTCGGGGTGGGGGCATATGGCTACACCTTC.

The V call is TRBV20-1, the J call TRBJ2-2; TRBD2 agrees at 8 bases. CDR1 is DFQATT and CDR2 is SNEGSKA in the germline V gene (reference sequence). The CDR3 is made up of 16 amino acids. The V and J ends lost 6 bases and 5 bases, in that order; junction bases with no gene match: 14. The chain's CDR3 is CSARPTGTSCTGELFF. CDR3 nucleotides: TGCAGTGCCAGACCCACCGGGACTAGTTGTACCGGGGAGCTGTTTTTT.

The chain carries TRBV7-2 and TRBJ2-3, with D tentatively TRBD2 (5 bases). The CDR3 sequence is 14 residues long. The V and J ends lost 0 bases and 6 bases respectively, with 10 bases between them. CDR1 SGHTA and CDR2 FQGNSA come from the germline V gene. The CDR3 region is CASSLASGKDTQYF. The CDR3 DNA follows: TGTGCCAGCAGCTTAGCTTCGGGGAAGGATACGCAGTATTTT. The whole variable domain, remainder taken from reference TRBV7-2 and TRBJ2-3, is GAGVSQSPSNKVTEKGKDVELRCDPISGHTALYWYRQSLGQGLEFLIYFQGNSAPDKSGLPSDRFSAERTGGSVSTLTIQRTQQEDSAVYLCASSLASGKDTQYFGPGTRLTVL.

This clonotype has ten or more counts. This chain connects TRBV29-1 to TRBJ2-7; D tentatively reads TRBD1 or TRBD2 (6 bases each). V was clipped by 6 bases and J by 3 bases, with 12 bases between them. This CDR3 region has 12 residues. Germline assignment: CDR1 SQVTM and CDR2 ANQGSEA. The DNA of the CDR3 is TGCAGCGTCATACAGGGAGGCTACGAGCAGTACTTC. Its protein product is CSVIQGGYEQYF.

This rearrangement joins TRBV20-1 to TRBJ1-3; no clear D. Germline V gene data show CDR1 as DFQATT and CDR2 as SNEGSKA (reference sequence). The CDR3 length is 14 residues. V dropped 1 base and J dropped 2 bases, with 9 bases sitting between them. CDR3: CSARVATTGNTIYF. In nucleotides, the CDR3 is TGCAGTGCTAGAGTGGCAACTACTGGAAACACCATATATTTT.

This clonotype was seen a few times. The chain carries TRBV7-8 and TRBJ2-7; TRBD1 aligns across 7 bases. Germline CDR1 is SGHVS and CDR2 is FQNEAQ. V lost 8 bases, J lost 2 bases, and 6 bases stayed unmatched. The CDR3 is 13 residues long. CDR3 sequence reads: CASSWDSTYEQYF. The CDR3 DNA reads TGTGCCAGCTCGTGGGACAGTACCTACGAGCAGTACTTC.

This clonotype was counted between two and nine times. This chain connects TRBV6-5 to TRBJ1-4; TRBD1 aligns across 9 bases. Germline V gene lookup returns CDR1 MNHEY and CDR2 SVGAGI. With V trimmed by 6 bases and J by 7 bases, 9 bases remained unmatched. The length of the CDR3 is 15 residues. Written as DNA, the CDR3 is TGTGCCAGCAGGGACCCGGGACAGGGAACTGAAAAACTGTTTTTT. Translating it yields CASRDPGQGTEKLFF.